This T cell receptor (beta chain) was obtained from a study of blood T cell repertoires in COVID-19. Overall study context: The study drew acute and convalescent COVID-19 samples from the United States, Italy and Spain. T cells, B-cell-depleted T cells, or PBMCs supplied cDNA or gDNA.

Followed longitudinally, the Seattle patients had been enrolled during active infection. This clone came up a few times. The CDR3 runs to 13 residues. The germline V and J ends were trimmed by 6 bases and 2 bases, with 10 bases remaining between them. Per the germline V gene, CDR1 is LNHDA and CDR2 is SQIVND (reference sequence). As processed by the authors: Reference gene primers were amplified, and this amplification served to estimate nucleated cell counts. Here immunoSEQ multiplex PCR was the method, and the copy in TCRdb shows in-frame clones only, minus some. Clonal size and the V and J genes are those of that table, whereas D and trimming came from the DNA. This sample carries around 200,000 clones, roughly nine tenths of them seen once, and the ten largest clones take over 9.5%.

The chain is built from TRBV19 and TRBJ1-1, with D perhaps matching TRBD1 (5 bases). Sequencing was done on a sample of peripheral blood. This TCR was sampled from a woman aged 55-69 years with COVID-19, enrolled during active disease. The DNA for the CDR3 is TGTGCCAGTAGCCAGGGATTAAACACTGAAGCTTTCTTT. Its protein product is CASSQGLNTEAFF.